The 5 T cell receptor beta chains listed next were all sequenced from one sample in a study of blood T cell repertoires in COVID-19. Using immunoSEQ multiplex PCR, the repertoire was profiled, and TCRdb retains in-frame clones only, with some absent. In the table there are a few hundred thousand clones, 65% to 90% of which are singletons. Sequencing was carried out using PBMCs or T cells enriched from blood (not recorded which). These TCRs come from a woman aged 18-29 years who had recovered from COVID-19.

J is TRBJ2-2 and V is TRBV16, with a tentative D call TRBD1 (6 bases). Germline CDR1 reads KGHSY; CDR2 reads FQNENV. CDR3 length equals 16 residues. With 4 bases removed from V and 0 bases from J, the gap between germline ends came to 12 bases. This CDR3 is CASSRQGRANTGELFF. The DNA of the CDR3 is TGTGCCAGCAGCCGCCAGGGGCGGGCGAACACCGGGGAGCTGTTTTTT.

The chain combines TRBV7-3 with TRBJ2-1; D may be TRBD2 (6 bases). CDR1 and CDR2 (germline): SGHTA, FQGTGA. The CDR3 has 14 residues. V lost 1 base, J lost 5 bases, and 9 bases lay in between. In DNA, the CDR3 is TGTGCCAGCAGCTTAAATTGGGAGGACAATGAGCAGTTCTTC. It encodes CASSLNWEDNEQFF.

The rearrangement uses TRBV2 and TRBJ1-2; no clear D gene. V shed 2 bases and J shed 4 bases, with 11 bases lying between them. CDR3 length: 14 amino acids. In germline, CDR1 is SNHLY, CDR2 FYNNEI. The chain's CDR3 is CASSELSAVYGYTF. CDR3 DNA sequence: TGTGCCAGCAGTGAATTGAGTGCGGTCTATGGCTACACCTTC.

This chain connects TRBV5-5 to TRBJ2-7, with D tentatively TRBD1 (6 bases). V lost 0 bases and J 1 base, leaving 11 bases between the germline ends. Germline-derived CDR1 and CDR2 are SGHKS and YYEKEE (reference sequence). This CDR3 has 15 residues. The CDR3 protein is CASSLGQGSSYEQYF. DNA of the CDR3: TGTGCCAGCAGCTTGGGGCAGGGGTCGTCCTACGAGCAGTACTTC.

The rearrangement links TRBV7-9 to TRBJ2-7, with 8 bases that match TRBD1. The V gene end was trimmed by 10 bases and the J gene end by 1 base; junction bases not matched to a gene: 3. This CDR3 has 12 residues. CDR1 and CDR2 from the germline V gene are SEHNR and FQNEAQ (reference sequence). The CDR3 spells CATGTGSYEQYF. CDR3 bases: TGTGCCACAGGGACAGGTTCCTACGAGCAGTACTTC.